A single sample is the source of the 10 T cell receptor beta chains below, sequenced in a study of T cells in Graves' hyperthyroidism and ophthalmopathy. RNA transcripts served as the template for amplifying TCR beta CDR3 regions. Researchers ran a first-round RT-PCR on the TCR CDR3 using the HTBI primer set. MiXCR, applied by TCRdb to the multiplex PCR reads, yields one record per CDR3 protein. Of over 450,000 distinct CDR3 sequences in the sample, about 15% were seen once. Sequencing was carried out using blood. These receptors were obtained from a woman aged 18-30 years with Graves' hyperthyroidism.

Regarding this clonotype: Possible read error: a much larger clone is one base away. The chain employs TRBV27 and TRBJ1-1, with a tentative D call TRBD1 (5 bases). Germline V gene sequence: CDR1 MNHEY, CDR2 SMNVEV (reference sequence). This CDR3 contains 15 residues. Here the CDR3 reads CASSLLPGRATEALF. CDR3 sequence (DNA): TGTGCCAGCAGTTTACTGCCAGGGCGGGCCACTGAAGCTCTCTTT.

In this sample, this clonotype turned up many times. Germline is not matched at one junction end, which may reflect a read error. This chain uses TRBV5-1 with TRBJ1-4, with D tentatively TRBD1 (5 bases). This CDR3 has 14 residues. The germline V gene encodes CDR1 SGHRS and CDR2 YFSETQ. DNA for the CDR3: TGTGCCAGCAGTTTTGGGGGTTCGAATGAAAAACTGTTTTTT. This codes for CASSFGGSNEKLFF.

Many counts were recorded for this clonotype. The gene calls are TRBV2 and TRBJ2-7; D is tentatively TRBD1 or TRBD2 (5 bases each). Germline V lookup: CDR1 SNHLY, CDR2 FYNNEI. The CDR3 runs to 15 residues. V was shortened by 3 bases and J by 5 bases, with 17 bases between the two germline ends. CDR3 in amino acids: CASSEGPLRKNEQYF. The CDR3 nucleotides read TGTGCCAGCAGTGAGGGACCGCTCCGGAAAAACGAGCAGTACTTC.

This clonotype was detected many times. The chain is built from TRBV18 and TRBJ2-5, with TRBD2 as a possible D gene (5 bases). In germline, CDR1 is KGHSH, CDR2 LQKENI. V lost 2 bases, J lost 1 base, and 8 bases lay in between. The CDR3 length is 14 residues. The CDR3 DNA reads TGTGCCAGCTCACCATGGCGGGCCCAAGAGACCCAGTACTTC. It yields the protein CASSPWRAQETQYF.

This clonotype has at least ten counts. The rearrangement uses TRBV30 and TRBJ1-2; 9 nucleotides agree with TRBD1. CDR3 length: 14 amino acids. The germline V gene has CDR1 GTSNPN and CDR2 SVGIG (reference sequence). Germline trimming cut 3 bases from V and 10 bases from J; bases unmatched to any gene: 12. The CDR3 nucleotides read TGTGCCTGGAGGACACAGGGGGCGTTTGGCACCTACACCTTC. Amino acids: CAWRTQGAFGTYTF.

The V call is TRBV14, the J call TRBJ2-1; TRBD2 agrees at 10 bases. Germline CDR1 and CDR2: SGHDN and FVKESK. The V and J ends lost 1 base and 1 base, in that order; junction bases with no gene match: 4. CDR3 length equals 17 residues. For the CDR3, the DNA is TGTGCCAGCAGCCAAGGGACTAGCGGTACTTCCTACAATGAGCAGTTCTTC. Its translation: CASSQGTSGTSYNEQFF.

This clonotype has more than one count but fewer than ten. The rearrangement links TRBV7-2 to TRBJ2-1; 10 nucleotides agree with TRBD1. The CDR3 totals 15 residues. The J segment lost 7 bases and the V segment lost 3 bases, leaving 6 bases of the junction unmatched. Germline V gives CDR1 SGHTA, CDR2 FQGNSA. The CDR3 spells CASSFRDRGGNEQFF. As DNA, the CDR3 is TGTGCCAGCAGCTTCCGGGACAGGGGCGGTAATGAGCAGTTCTTC. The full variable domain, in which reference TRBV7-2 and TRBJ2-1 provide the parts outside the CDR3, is GAGVSQSPSNKVTEKGKDVELRCDPISGHTALYWYRQSLGQGLEFLIYFQGNSAPDKSGLPSDRFSAERTGGSVSTLTIQRTQQEDSAVYLCASSFRDRGGNEQFFGPGTRLTVL.

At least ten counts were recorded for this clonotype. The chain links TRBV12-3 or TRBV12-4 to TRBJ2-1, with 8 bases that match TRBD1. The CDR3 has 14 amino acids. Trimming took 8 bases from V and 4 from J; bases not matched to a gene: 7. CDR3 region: CASGTGQAYNEQFF. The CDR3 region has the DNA TGTGCCAGCGGAACGGGACAGGCATACAATGAGCAGTTCTTC.

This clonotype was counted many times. This chain's CDR3 is CASSLEGQGDNEQFF. In DNA, the CDR3 is TGCGCCAGCAGCTTGGAAGGACAGGGGGACAATGAGCAGTTCTTC. The chain carries TRBV5-1 and TRBJ2-1; 10 bases align to TRBD1. J was trimmed by 5 bases and V by 0 bases; bases with no gene match: 2. The CDR3 has 15 residues. The germline V gene has CDR1 SGHRS and CDR2 YFSETQ.

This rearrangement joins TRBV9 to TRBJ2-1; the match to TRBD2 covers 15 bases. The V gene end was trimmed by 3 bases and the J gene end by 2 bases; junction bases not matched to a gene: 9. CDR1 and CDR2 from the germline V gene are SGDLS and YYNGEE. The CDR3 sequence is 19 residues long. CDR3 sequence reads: CASSAPGTSGRNTYNEQFF. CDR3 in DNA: TGTGCCAGCAGCGCTCCCGGGACTAGCGGGAGGAACACCTACAATGAGCAGTTCTTC.